This T cell receptor beta chain was sequenced for a study of cytomegalovirus exposure and HLA in healthy donors. Study-wide context: Early released data comprised 80 million to 90 million unique TCRs from HLA-typed donors. General study findings and limits: A later analysis showed that HLA-associated TCR beta chains had undergone more clonal expansion than equally common others. The listing of approximately 160 TCR beta chains classed them as cytomegalovirus-associated.

CDR1 and CDR2 from the germline V gene are MNHEY and SMNVEV (reference sequence). The V end lost 3 bases, the J end lost 2 bases, and 13 bases lay between the germline ends. The length of the CDR3 is 15 residues. A word on this clone: What it recognizes is unknown.

Use of 60 Vbeta and 13 Jbeta primers characterized the PCR. Clones were sequenced by immunoSEQ multiplex PCR, and TCRdb holds only the in-frame ones, with some missing. Its table records some 120,000 clones. Specimen: PBMCs. The receptor's source is a man aged 25 to 45 in good health and CMV-seronegative. This chain links TRBV27 with TRBJ1-1, with D perhaps matching TRBD1 (5 bases). Here the CDR3 reads CASSFLTDLNTEAFF. The DNA of the CDR3 is TGTGCCAGCAGTTTTTTGACAGACCTTAACACTGAAGCTTTCTTT.